Presented here are 23 T cell receptor beta chains from one specimen sequenced in a study of post-analysis software for immune sequencing data. These receptors' targets are unknown. Unique molecular identifiers were carried by the TCR beta cDNA libraries. TCRdb called the PCR reads again in MiXCR, with one record for every CDR3 protein. Found here are roughly 170,000 distinct CDR3 sequences, approximately 28% of them singletons; the top ten hold about 1.4%. The study's findings and limits: Five or six TRBV segments were significantly more frequent in patients than in controls. TRBV5-6, TRBV5-1 and TRBV20-1 were among these segments.

The sample taken for sequencing was blood. The receptor set was obtained from a girl aged 10 to 17 with multiple sclerosis.

This clonotype was found many times. The rearrangement joins TRBV7-9 to TRBJ2-7; D ambiguous. The V end lost 3 bases, the J end lost 0 bases, and 9 bases lay between the germline ends. CDR1 and CDR2 from the germline V gene are SEHNR and FQNEAQ (reference sequence). This CDR3 has 14 residues. CDR3: CASSLSYSSYEQYF. CDR3 DNA: TGTGCCAGCAGCTTGTCCTACAGCTCCTACGAGCAGTACTTC.

This clonotype was seen ten or more times. The chain uses TRBV5-4 and TRBJ2-3, with TRBD2 matching over 12 bases. J gave up 6 bases and V 4 bases, and 9 bases lay outside the gene matches. This CDR3 contains 16 residues. Germline V lookup: CDR1 SGHNT, CDR2 YYREEE (reference sequence). This CDR3 reads CASSPGRTSGTDTQYF. As DNA, the CDR3 is TGTGCCAGCAGCCCAGGTCGGACTAGCGGGACGGATACGCAGTATTTT.

This chain connects TRBV5-1 to TRBJ2-1, with 13 bases lining up with TRBD2. Germline V gene data show CDR1 as SGHRS and CDR2 as YFSETQ. The CDR3 contains 21 residues. V shed 0 bases, J shed 3 bases, and the junction held 15 bases outside the gene matches. CDR3 sequence: CASSLAGLAGADGEVYNEQFF. The CDR3 bases are TGCGCCAGCAGCTTGGCAGGACTAGCGGGAGCAGACGGAGAGGTCTACAATGAGCAGTTCTTC.

This chain joins TRBV3-1 and TRBJ1-1; D unclear. Trimming took off 1 base at V and 11 bases at J, with 14 bases between the two ends. The germline V gene has CDR1 LGHDT and CDR2 YNNKEL (reference sequence). The CDR3 length is 13 residues. In DNA, the CDR3 is TGTGCCAGCAGCCAAGGCGAGGGCCGTGGGGCTTTCTTT. Its protein is CASSQGEGRGAFF.

CDR3 loop: CASSQDLASIEQYF. The CDR3 nucleotides are TGTGCCAGCAGCCAAGATCTCGCTAGTATCGAGCAGTACTTC. The V and J genes are TRBV3-1 and TRBJ2-5; D is ambiguous. Near its end, the DNA agrees better with TRBJ2-7, so the J call may be wrong. The CDR3 consists of 14 residues. CDR1 and CDR2 from the germline V gene are LGHDT and YNNKEL (reference sequence).

Notes on this clonotype: This may stem from a read error, because a much larger clone lies one nucleotide away. The chain is built from TRBV12-3 or TRBV12-4 and TRBJ2-3; maybe TRBD1 (6 bases). The CDR3 sequence is 15 residues long. The germline V and J ends were trimmed by 5 bases and 0 bases, with 12 bases remaining between them. CDR3 coding DNA: TGTGCCAGCAGTGTACAGGGACGAAGCACAGATACGCAGTATTTT. This sequence encodes CASSVQGRSTDTQYF.

Concerning this clonotype: An end of the junction does not agree with germline; a read error may underlie this. V and J are TRBV19 and TRBJ1-1, with D possibly being TRBD1 (5 bases). In germline, CDR1 is LNHDA, CDR2 SQIVND (reference sequence). There are 17 residues in the CDR3. Written as DNA, the CDR3 is TGTGCCAGTACTTCTCTAAGGCAGGGTAGGTGGAACGCTGAAGCTTTCTTT. Its protein product is CASTSLRQGRWNAEAFF.

This clonotype has at least ten counts. V gene TRBV7-9 combines with J gene TRBJ2-5, with unresolved D. Deletions cut 5 bases from V and 6 bases from J, with 13 bases between. The CDR3 has 13 amino acids. Germline loops: CDR1 SEHNR, CDR2 FQNEAQ (reference sequence). The CDR3: CASSAPTVKTQYF. CDR3 DNA sequence: TGTGCCAGCAGCGCCCCAACGGTTAAGACCCAGTACTTC.

The V call is TRBV28, the J call TRBJ2-1; 11 positions match TRBD2. V lost 5 bases and J lost 4; bases outside the gene matches: 4. Germline CDR1 and CDR2: MDHEN and SYDVKM. The CDR3 spans 15 residues. The CDR3 coding sequence is TGTGCCAGCAGTGTCCTAGCGGGAGGTTACAATGAGCAGTTCTTC. Protein sequence: CASSVLAGGYNEQFF.

The table lists this clonotype with a few counts. V gene TRBV2 combines with J gene TRBJ2-5; D is possibly TRBD2 (5 bases). The CDR3 contains 15 residues. Germline V gene data show CDR1 as SNHLY and CDR2 as FYNNEI. The V end was cut by 3 bases, the J end by 2 bases, with 13 bases between. The CDR3 reads CASSDKFGGQETQYF. CDR3 DNA sequence: TGTGCCAGCAGTGATAAGTTCGGCGGGCAAGAGACCCAGTACTTC.

A remark on this clonotype: Since a much larger clone is just one base distant, this may be a read error. This chain uses TRBV29-1 with TRBJ2-5; D is undetermined. Trimming took 4 bases from V and 1 from J, leaving 10 bases between them. Germline values: CDR1 SQVTM, CDR2 ANQGSEA. CDR3 length equals 13 residues. The CDR3 region is CSVAVCPQETQYF. CDR3 bases: TGCAGCGTTGCGGTCTGTCCCCAAGAGACCCAGTACTTC.

A remark on this clonotype: The germline gene is not matched at one end of the junction; a read error may be the cause. Here the CDR3 DNA reads TGTGCCGGCAGTTTAGCTGGGGCAGGGGGGGGAGATACGCAGTATTTT. It codes for CAGSLAGAGGGDTQYF. The J gene is TRBJ2-3, the V gene TRBV12-3 or TRBV12-4; D possibly uses TRBD1 or TRBD2 (7 bases each). CDR3 length equals 16 residues.

For this clonotype: A read error may explain this, as a much larger clone is one base away. The chain uses TRBV6-5 and TRBJ2-7, with D possibly matching TRBD2 (7 bases). V shed 2 bases and J shed 0 bases, with 8 bases lying between them. CDR1 is MNHEY, CDR2 SVGAGI, per germline. This CDR3 spans 14 amino acids. CDR3 region: CASSYRGASYEQYF. The CDR3 region has the DNA TGTGCCAGCAGTTACCGGGGGGCCTCCTACGAGCAGTACTTC.

The chain combines TRBV27 with TRBJ1-1, with TRBD1 identical over 7 bases. The V segment lost 3 bases and the J segment 4 bases; nucleotides outside the gene matches: 5. Germline CDR1 and CDR2: MNHEY and SMNVEV (reference sequence). The CDR3 has 14 residues. CDR3 sequence reads: CASSFVHRGTEAFF. The CDR3 DNA reads as TGTGCCAGCAGTTTTGTCCACAGGGGCACTGAAGCTTTCTTT.

Comments on this clonotype: Sequence at one end of the junction differs from germline and may be a read error. The chain links TRBV11-2 to TRBJ1-1, with a tentative D call TRBD1 (5 bases). This CDR3 is 15 amino acids long. The germline gives CDR1 SGHAT, CDR2 FQNNGV. As DNA, the CDR3 is TGTGCCGGCAGCTCGTCCGGGACGAGTCGGACTGAAGCTTTCTTT. It is translated as CAGSSSGTSRTEAFF.

This clonotype was recorded at least ten times. The rearrangement uses TRBV9 and TRBJ2-1; TRBD1 or TRBD2 may be the D gene (5 bases each). The CDR3 runs to 14 residues. Per the germline V gene, CDR1 is SGDLS and CDR2 is YYNGEE. V lost 4 bases and J lost 9, with 17 bases in between. Here the CDR3 reads CASSPGPLPGEQFF. The CDR3 DNA reads TGTGCCAGCAGCCCGGGACCACTACCGGGTGAGCAGTTCTTC.

This clonotype came up many times. The chain links TRBV20-1 to TRBJ2-3; no definite D call. Trimming shortened V by 4 bases and J by 4 bases, and 9 bases separated the two germline ends. Germline-derived CDR1 and CDR2 are DFQATT and SNEGSKA (reference sequence). CDR3 length equals 12 residues. The CDR3: CSATLPSDTQYF. CDR3 sequence (DNA): TGCAGTGCTACCTTACCATCAGATACGCAGTATTTT.

There are a few counts of this clonotype. The chain has TRBV3-1 and TRBJ2-1, with 7 bases fitting TRBD2. CDR1 is LGHDT, CDR2 YNNKEL, per germline (reference sequence). This CDR3 comprises 14 residues. With 0 bases clipped from V and 10 bases from J, the junction kept 6 bases outside the gene matches. The CDR3 is CASSQEVAGGEQFF. CDR3 sequence (DNA): TGTGCCAGCAGCCAAGAAGTAGCGGGCGGGGAGCAGTTCTTC.

Regarding this clonotype: This may stem from a read error, because a much larger clone lies one nucleotide away. The chain employs TRBV6-5 and TRBJ2-1; D unresolved. Germline-derived CDR1 and CDR2 are MNHEY and SVGAGI. V was pared by 3 bases and J by 9 bases, with 6 bases between. The CDR3 spans 11 residues. This CDR3 is CASSYWGEQFF. In nucleotides, the CDR3 is TGTGCCAGCAGTTATTGGGGTGAGCAGTTCTTC.

On this clonotype: A much more abundant neighbour one base away suggests this may be a read error. The chain combines TRBV20-1 with TRBJ2-7; 9 bases agree with TRBD2. There are 14 residues in the CDR3. The germline gives CDR1 DFQATT, CDR2 SNEGSKA (reference sequence). Germline trimming cut 0 bases from V and 2 bases from J; bases unmatched to any gene: 2. DNA for the CDR3: TGCAGTGCTAGAGATGGGACTAGCACCTACGAGCAGTACTTC. Encoded protein: CSARDGTSTYEQYF.

The gene calls are TRBV12-3 or TRBV12-4 and TRBJ1-2; D remains ambiguous. Between the trimmed V and J ends, which lost 7 bases and 2 bases, there was a span of 20 bases. This CDR3 is 16 amino acids long. This chain's CDR3 is CASIPGQASSNYGYTF. The DNA for the CDR3 is TGTGCCAGCATTCCCGGGCAGGCCTCATCGAACTATGGCTACACCTTC.

This clonotype appeared a few times. One end of the junction fails to match germline, which may point to a read error. This chain connects TRBV2 to TRBJ2-3; D call uncertain. Germline V lookup: CDR1 SNHLY, CDR2 FYNNEI. This CDR3 region has 14 residues. For the CDR3, the DNA is TGTACCAGCAGTGAAAGACCACTACTAGATACGCAGTATTTT. Its protein product is CTSSERPLLDTQYF.

This clonotype was detected many times. The V and J genes are TRBV20-1 and TRBJ2-7; weak D call: TRBD2 (5 bases). CDR3 length equals 17 residues. Trimming left V 4 bases short and J 0 bases short, with 22 bases between. From germline, CDR1 is DFQATT and CDR2 SNEGSKA (reference sequence). The CDR3 region is CSANFPSNSTSSYEQYF. The CDR3 nucleotides read TGCAGTGCTAACTTTCCTAGCAACAGTACGAGCTCCTACGAGCAGTACTTC.